This T cell receptor beta chain was found in a study of T cell changes during pregnancy in multiple sclerosis. Profiling relied on immunoSEQ multiplex PCR, and the TCRdb table lists in-frame clones only, not all of them. The sample records under 40,000 clones, 80% to 95% being singletons. The input for sequencing was CD4+ T cells from peripheral blood mononuclear cells, taken in the third trimester of pregnancy. This TCR was sampled from a female donor in good health, enrolled as a control in a pregnancy study.

The CDR3, as DNA: TGTGCCAGCAGCTTGGGGACAGGGAGGGTGCATACGCAGTATTTT. Translating it yields CASSLGTGRVHTQYF. The V gene is TRBV5-6, the J gene TRBJ2-3; TRBD1 might be the D (8 bases). Trimming shortened V by 0 bases and J by 7 bases, and 15 bases separated the two germline ends. Germline CDR1 SGHDT, CDR2 YYEEEE. This CDR3 is 15 amino acids long.